These T cell receptor beta chains were read from a single sample in a study of regulatory T cells in long-lasting Graves disease. TCRdb re-called the multiplex PCR reads with MiXCR, one entry per CDR3 protein. The sample lists 400,000 to 500,000 distinct CDR3 sequences, approximately 16% seen once, with 20% to 25% in the top ten. This sample was shared with a second study, whose subject was T cells in Graves' hyperthyroidism and ophthalmopathy.

The sample was peripheral blood mononuclear cells (PBMCs), taken at new diagnosis, from a patient treated with antithyroid drugs. The receptors derive from a woman younger than 35 with Graves disease. Each CDR3 is given with its conserved first and last residue. Fields, in order: J gene, V gene, CDR3 protein.

>TRBJ2-1|TRBV5-1
CASSPGLAPDNEQFF
>TRBJ1-3|TRBV28
CASSLFSGAGSGNTIYF
>TRBJ2-1|TRBV28
CASSFSGRFLRDRRAEYNEQFF
>TRBJ2-3|TRBV5-1
CASRRGTTSTDTQYF
>TRBJ2-2|TRBV5-6
CASRATGELFF
>TRBJ2-1|TRBV20-1
CSARFRGVGSYLEQFF
>TRBJ2-3|TRBV19
CASSPSIRGGTDTQYF
>TRBJ2-1|TRBV6-2/TRBV6-3
CASRRGGFYNEQFF
>TRBJ1-3|TRBV20-1
CSVRQPTGNTIYF
>TRBJ2-3|TRBV7-2
CASLPGAAGGHTQYF
>TRBJ2-3|TRBV4-2
CASSQDPQGRGSTDTQYF
>TRBJ1-1|TRBV7-9
CASSFRRGTEAFF
>TRBJ2-7|TRBV7-7
CESVGAYEQYF
>TRBJ2-2|TRBV30
CAWSLMTGVGELFF
>TRBJ2-1|TRBV3-1
CASSRTSGENEQFF
>TRBJ1-1|TRBV6-2/TRBV6-3
CASSYSRFLNTEAFF
>TRBJ2-5|TRBV28
CASSTGLAEETQYF
>TRBJ2-1|TRBV30
CAWGNTRVGVYNEQFF
>TRBJ2-7|TRBV5-4
CASSTSGAIYEQYF
>TRBJ1-2|TRBV10-3
CAISGSALYGYTF
>TRBJ2-7|TRBV7-9
CASSLVPGSAEGYEQYF
>TRBJ2-7|TRBV24-1
CATSDTDRSYEQYF